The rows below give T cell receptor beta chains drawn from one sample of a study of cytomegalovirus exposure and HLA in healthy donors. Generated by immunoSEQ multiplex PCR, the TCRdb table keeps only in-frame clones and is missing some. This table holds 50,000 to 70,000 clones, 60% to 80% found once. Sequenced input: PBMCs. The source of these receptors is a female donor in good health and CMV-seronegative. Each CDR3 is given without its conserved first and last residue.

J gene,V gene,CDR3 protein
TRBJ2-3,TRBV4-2,ASSQGGERADTQY
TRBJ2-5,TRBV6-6,ASSSTSGRRETQY
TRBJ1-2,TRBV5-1,ASSFETGTGKGYT
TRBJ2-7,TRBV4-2,ASSQGSSGTYEQY
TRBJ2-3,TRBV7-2,ASSLVGIAGHTTDTQY
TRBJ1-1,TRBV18,ASSLQVSEAF
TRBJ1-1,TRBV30,AWSQRTTAG
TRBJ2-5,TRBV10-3,AISEPTPESGQETQY
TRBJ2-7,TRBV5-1,ASSLTSGGAEEQY
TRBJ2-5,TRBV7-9,ASGRGFGETQY
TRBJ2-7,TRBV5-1,ASSFGLAGGQAYEQY
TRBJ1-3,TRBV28,ASSNWDTEGNTIY
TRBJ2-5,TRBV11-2,ASSLRLAGMQETQY
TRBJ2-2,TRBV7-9,ASSVPHLAANTGELF
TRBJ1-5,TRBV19,ASSISQYQPQH
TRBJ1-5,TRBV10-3,AISESLGQQPQH
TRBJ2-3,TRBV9,ASSPHFGGLDTDTQY
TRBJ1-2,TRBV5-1,ASSDLDRRSRYT
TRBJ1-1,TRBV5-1,ASSSNTEAF
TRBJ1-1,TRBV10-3,AIRPSGQGTEAF
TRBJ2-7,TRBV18,ASSPVPPTSGSGGYEQY
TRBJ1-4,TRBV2,ATGGITNEKLF
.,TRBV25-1,ASSPLQGPYEQY
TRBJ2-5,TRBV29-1,SVYPKGQQETQY
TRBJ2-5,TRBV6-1,ASSGGTSGSLETQY
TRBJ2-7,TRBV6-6,ASETTTYEQY
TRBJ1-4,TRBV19,ASSSGLTTNEKLF
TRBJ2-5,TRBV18,ASSLDGQGALVQETQY
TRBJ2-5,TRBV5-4,ASSLGGSKETQY
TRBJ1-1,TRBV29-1,SVPRQPKRTKNTEAF
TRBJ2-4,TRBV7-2,ASSLALGLAGELGNIQY
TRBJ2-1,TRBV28,ASSSTSASYNEQF
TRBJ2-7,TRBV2,ASSEEDWTAYEQY
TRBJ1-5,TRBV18,ASSRDGQGNQPQH
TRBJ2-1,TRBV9,ASSVGASGRFYNEQF
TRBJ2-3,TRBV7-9,ASSLFGESTDTQY
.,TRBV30,ACRPYDETYEQY
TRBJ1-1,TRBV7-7,ASSLRRDTEAF
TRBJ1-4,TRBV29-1,SVGGGMSNEKLF
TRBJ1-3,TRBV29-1,SVDPTGSGNTIY
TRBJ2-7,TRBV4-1,ASSQEPSSYEQY
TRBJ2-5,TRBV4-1,ASSQDLGRETQY
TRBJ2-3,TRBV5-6,ASSRLATTTSTDTQY
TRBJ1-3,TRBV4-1,ASSQDPAGGSGNTIY
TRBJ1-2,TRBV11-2,ASSEGQNYGYT
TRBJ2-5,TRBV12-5,ASGQGFMQETQY
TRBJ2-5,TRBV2,ASSGWGREETQY
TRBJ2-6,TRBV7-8,ASSPIQGSGSGANVLT
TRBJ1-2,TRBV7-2,ASSLDREGYT
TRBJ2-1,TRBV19,ASSQTSNEQF
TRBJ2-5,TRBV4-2,ASSQGGRGEETQY
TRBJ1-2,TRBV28,ASRGGEYGYT
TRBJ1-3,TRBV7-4,ASSLYDTIY
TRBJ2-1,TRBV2,ASSVGTSDEQF
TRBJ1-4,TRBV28,ASSNPRGFEKLF
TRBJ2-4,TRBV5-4,ASSPGTGKKNIQY
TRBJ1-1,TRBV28,ASSSYPSQGARSTEAF
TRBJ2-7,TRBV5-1,ASSYAGQGSEQY
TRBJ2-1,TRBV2,ASRMGGSTYNEQF